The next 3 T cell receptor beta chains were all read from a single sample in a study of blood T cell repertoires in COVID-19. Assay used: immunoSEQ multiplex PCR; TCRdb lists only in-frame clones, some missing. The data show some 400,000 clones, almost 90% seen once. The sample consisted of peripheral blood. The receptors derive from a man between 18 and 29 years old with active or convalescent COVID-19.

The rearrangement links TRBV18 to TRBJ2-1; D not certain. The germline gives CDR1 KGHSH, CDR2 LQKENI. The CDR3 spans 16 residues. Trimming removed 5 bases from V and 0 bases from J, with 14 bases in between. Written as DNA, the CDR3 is TGTGCCAGCTCAGCAAGCTTTGCCCCCTCCTACAATGAGCAGTTCTTC. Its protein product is CASSASFAPSYNEQFF. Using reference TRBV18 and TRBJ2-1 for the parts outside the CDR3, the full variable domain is NAGVMQNPRHLVRRRGQEARLRCSPMKGHSHVYWYRQLPEEGLKFMVYLQKENIIDESGMPKERFSAEFPKEGPSILRIQQVVRGDSAAYFCASSASFAPSYNEQFFGPGTRLTVL.

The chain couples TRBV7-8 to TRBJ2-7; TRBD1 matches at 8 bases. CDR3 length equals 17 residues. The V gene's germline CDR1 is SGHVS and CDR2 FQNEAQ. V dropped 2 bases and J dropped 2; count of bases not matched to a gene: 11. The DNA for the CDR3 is TGTGCCAGCAGCTTACCCTGGGACAGGACACTTCCCTACGAGCAGTACTTC. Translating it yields CASSLPWDRTLPYEQYF.

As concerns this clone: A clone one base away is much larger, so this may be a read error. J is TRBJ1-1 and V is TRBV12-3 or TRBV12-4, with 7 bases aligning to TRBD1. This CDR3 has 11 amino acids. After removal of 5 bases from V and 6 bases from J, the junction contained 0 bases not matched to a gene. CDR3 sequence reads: CASSQGAEAFF. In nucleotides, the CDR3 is TGTGCCAGCAGTCAGGGGGCTGAAGCTTTCTTT.